Below, 25 T cell receptor beta chains from the same sample are listed, as sequenced in a study of OX40 agonist ivuxolimab in advanced cancers. The protocol was immunoSEQ multiplex PCR, while the TCRdb copy is restricted to in-frame clones and leaves out a portion. The sample includes 50,000 to 85,000 clones, around 85% seen only once; the top ten take roughly 4%. The material was CD4+ or CD8+ T cells sorted from blood, obtained in a trial of the OX40 agonist ivuxolimab. The receptors were sampled from an adult with an advanced solid tumor such as melanoma, head and neck, liver or kidney cancer.

The V and J genes are TRBV7-2 and TRBJ2-1, with D perhaps TRBD2 (5 bases). The germline V gene has CDR1 SGHTA and CDR2 FQGNSA. The CDR3 consists of 13 residues. V was trimmed by 8 bases and J by 9 bases, leaving 17 bases between them. Written as DNA, the CDR3 is TGTGCCAGCCTTGGGTCCGGGGATGGTGAGCAGTTCTTC. It translates to CASLGSGDGEQFF.

This clone appeared once. The chain has TRBV30 and TRBJ2-7; a possible D gene is TRBD2 (5 bases). CDR1 and CDR2 from the germline V gene are GTSNPN and SVGIG (reference sequence). V was shortened by 2 bases and J by 3 bases, with 8 bases between the two germline ends. The CDR3 is made up of 12 amino acids. The CDR3 DNA reads TGTGCCTGGAGTTGGGGAGACTACGAGCAGTACTTC. This encodes CAWSWGDYEQYF.

The CDR3 spells CASSPTFTGELFF. For the CDR3, the DNA is TGTGCCAGCTCACCTACATTCACCGGGGAGCTGTTTTTT. V is TRBV18 and J is TRBJ2-2; D gene uncertain. Deletions cut 3 bases from V and 4 bases from J, with 6 bases between. The length of the CDR3 is 13 residues. Per the germline V gene, CDR1 is KGHSH and CDR2 is LQKENI.

This chain uses TRBV30 with TRBJ1-1, with D unclear. The V end lost 5 bases, the J end lost 2 bases, and 27 bases lay between the germline ends. The CDR3 is 18 amino acids. The germline V gene encodes CDR1 GTSNPN and CDR2 SVGIG (reference sequence). The CDR3 DNA sequence: TGTGCCTGGTCCTCAGAGCGAGGTTGGAGAGGTAGTAACACTGAAGCTTTCTTT. It specifies CAWSSERGWRGSNTEAFF.

V gene TRBV27 combines with J gene TRBJ1-4; 7 bases fit TRBD1. CDR1 MNHEY and CDR2 SMNVEV come from the germline V gene (reference sequence). CDR3 length: 19 amino acids. V was clipped by 1 base and J by 1 base; unmatched bases: 12. For the CDR3, the DNA is TGTGCCAGCAGTTTATTTGTCTCGGCAGGGGGGGTAACTAATGAAAAACTGTTTTTT. Translated: CASSLFVSAGGVTNEKLFF.

The rearrangement joins TRBV19 to TRBJ2-5; D may be TRBD2 (5 bases). Trimming removed 5 bases at V and 3 bases at J, with 13 bases between. In germline, CDR1 is LNHDA, CDR2 SQIVND (reference sequence). The CDR3 sequence is 14 residues long. This CDR3 is CASSPKGLKETQYF. Here the CDR3 DNA reads TGTGCCAGTAGTCCGAAAGGACTGAAAGAGACCCAGTACTTC. Full variable domain (rest looked up from reference TRBV19 and TRBJ2-5): DGGITQSPKYLFRKEGQNVTLSCEQNLNHDAMYWYRQDPGQGLRLIYYSQIVNDFQKGDIAEGYSVSREKKESFPLTVTSAQKNPTAFYLCASSPKGLKETQYFGPGTRLLVL.

V usage is TRBV19 and J usage is TRBJ1-2, with TRBD1 matching 7 bases. This CDR3 spans 16 amino acids. V lost 2 bases, J lost 8 bases, and 14 bases stayed unmatched. Germline V gives CDR1 LNHDA, CDR2 SQIVND (reference sequence). CDR3 DNA sequence: TGTGCCAGTAGTATAACCCCTCGACAGGGACCTTTCGGCTACACCTTC. It translates to CASSITPRQGPFGYTF.

This clone has more than one count but fewer than ten. The CDR3 DNA sequence: TGCGCCAGCAGTGCCGGGGGGCGGACCTATGGCTACACCTTC. This sequence encodes CASSAGGRTYGYTF. This chain uses TRBV10-2 with TRBJ1-2; TRBD1 is a possible D gene (6 bases). Germline V gene data show CDR1 as WSHSY and CDR2 as SAAADI. V shed 4 bases and J shed 4 bases, with 13 bases lying between them. The CDR3 length is 14 residues.

The chain joins TRBV6-5 to TRBJ2-5, with 9 bases aligning to TRBD1. Unmatched junction bases numbered 8, after V lost 5 bases and J lost 4 bases. CDR3 length: 15 residues. The germline gives CDR1 MNHEY, CDR2 SVGAGI. As DNA, the CDR3 is TGTGCCAGCAGTCTAGCCGGACAGGGGACAGAGACCCAGTACTTC. This codes for CASSLAGQGTETQYF.

The genes are TRBV5-1 and TRBJ2-1; D is unresolved. The CDR3 totals 15 residues. V lost 0 bases and J 2 bases, leaving 9 bases between the germline ends. The germline CDR1 and CDR2 sequences are SGHRS and YFSETQ. Here the CDR3 reads CASSLGLTPYNEQFF. The CDR3 bases are TGCGCCAGCAGCTTGGGGCTGACCCCCTACAATGAGCAGTTCTTC.

The rearrangement joins TRBV4-2 to TRBJ2-6; D is undetermined. Trimming took off 4 bases at V and 2 bases at J, with 12 bases between the two ends. CDR1 and CDR2 from the germline V gene are LGHNA and YNFKEQ. The CDR3 has 16 amino acids. This CDR3 reads CASSPRPAAGANVLTF. The CDR3 DNA is TGTGCCAGCAGCCCCCGCCCGGCGGCTGGGGCCAACGTCCTGACTTTC.

This clone occurred a few times. The CDR3 nucleotides are TGTGCCAGCAGCTTCCCCGTGGCGGAGACCCAGTACTTC. Translating it yields CASSFPVAETQYF. This chain uses TRBV5-4 with TRBJ2-5; D not certain. From germline, CDR1 is SGHNT and CDR2 YYREEE (reference sequence). V dropped 2 bases and J dropped 5 bases, with 10 bases sitting between them. The CDR3 sequence is 13 residues long.

The V and J genes are TRBV11-2 and TRBJ2-7; D ambiguous. This CDR3 has 16 amino acids. Germline CDR1 SGHAT, CDR2 FQNNGV. Trimming took 3 bases from V and 0 from J, leaving 15 bases between them. The DNA of the CDR3 is TGTGCCAGCAGCTTTTTCTCCATTTTACGCTCCTACGAGCAGTACTTC. Its translation: CASSFFSILRSYEQYF.

This clone has more than one count but fewer than ten. This chain joins TRBV5-6 and TRBJ1-3; 8 bases line up with TRBD1. After removal of 4 bases from V and 5 bases from J, the junction contained 8 bases not matched to a gene. The CDR3 loop spans 15 amino acids. Germline V gene sequence: CDR1 SGHDT, CDR2 YYEEEE. The CDR3 loop is CASSGLDRDRNTIYF. Here the CDR3 DNA reads TGTGCCAGCAGCGGACTGGACAGGGACCGAAACACCATATATTTT.

This chain connects TRBV19 to TRBJ1-4, with TRBD1 matching 7 bases. CDR1 and CDR2 from the germline V gene are LNHDA and SQIVND (reference sequence). Losses at the gene ends were 7 bases for V and 0 bases for J; bases not matched to a gene: 2. The CDR3 extends over 14 amino acids. This CDR3 reads CASTDRATNEKLFF. CDR3 sequence (DNA): TGTGCCAGTACCGACAGGGCAACTAATGAAAAACTGTTTTTT.

The chain recombines TRBV9 with TRBJ2-1, with a possible D match to TRBD2 (6 bases). CDR1 is SGDLS, CDR2 YYNGEE, per germline. Trimming pared 0 bases from V and 10 bases from J, leaving 14 bases between. This CDR3 is 14 amino acids long. CDR3 region: CASSVATRGTEQFF. CDR3 sequence (DNA): TGTGCCAGCAGCGTAGCTACTCGGGGGACCGAGCAGTTCTTC. The entire variable domain, with the rest obtained from reference TRBV9 and TRBJ2-1, is as follows: DSGVTQTPKHLITATGQRVTLRCSPRSGDLSVYWYQQSLDQGLQFLIQYYNGEERAKGNILERFSAQQFPDLHSELNLSSLELGDSALYFCASSVATRGTEQFFGPGTRLTVL.

The chain carries TRBV9 and TRBJ1-5; D perhaps matches TRBD1 (5 bases). This CDR3 is built from 13 residues. Germline CDR1 SGDLS, CDR2 YYNGEE. With 3 bases removed from V and 1 base from J, the gap between germline ends came to 5 bases. The CDR3 sequence is CASSGDSNQPQHF. CDR3 coding DNA: TGTGCCAGCAGCGGGGACAGCAATCAGCCCCAGCATTTT.

The chain combines TRBV27 with TRBJ2-7; either TRBD1 or TRBD2 may fit D (5 bases each). Per germline, CDR1 MNHEY and CDR2 SMNVEV (reference sequence). The ends were cut back, 3 bases at V and 4 bases at J, with 22 bases in the middle. This CDR3 is built from 17 residues. The CDR3 region is CASSLVTPGPTGYEQYF. The CDR3 DNA sequence: TGTGCCAGCAGTTTGGTGACACCGGGACCTACGGGGTACGAGCAGTACTTC.

The chain uses TRBV30 and TRBJ2-3; perhaps TRBD2 as D (7 bases). Germline loops: CDR1 GTSNPN, CDR2 SVGIG (reference sequence). This CDR3 has 13 residues. The V gene lost 5 bases and the J gene lost 3 bases, with 12 bases spanning the gap. The CDR3 DNA reads TGTGCCTGGGGAGGGGGGGGGACAGATACGCAGTATTTT. Its translation: CAWGGGGTDTQYF.

The CDR3 sequence: CASSETDQAYNEQFF. The DNA for the CDR3 is TGTGCCAGCAGTGAAACAGACCAAGCCTACAATGAGCAGTTCTTC. The chain employs TRBV6-1 and TRBJ2-1; D gene ambiguous. This CDR3 contains 15 residues. V lost 2 bases to trimming and J lost 2 bases, with 10 bases between them. Germline CDR1 reads MNHNS; CDR2 reads SASEGT.

The rearrangement joins TRBV19 to TRBJ2-1; D remains unclear. The CDR3 sequence is 13 residues long. Germline CDR1 LNHDA, CDR2 SQIVND (reference sequence). Trimming removed 7 bases at V and 6 bases at J, with 13 bases between. CDR3 in amino acids: CASKGSRFNEQFF. The CDR3 region has the DNA TGTGCCAGTAAGGGCAGTAGGTTCAATGAGCAGTTCTTC.

This clone was counted once. The chain has TRBV5-1 and TRBJ1-2; D call uncertain. The CDR3 sequence is 15 residues long. The V end lost 0 bases, the J end lost 4 bases, and 13 bases lay between the germline ends. Germline CDR1 and CDR2: SGHRS and YFSETQ. The CDR3 loop reads CASSLDRGSFYGYTF. DNA of the CDR3: TGCGCCAGCAGCTTGGACAGAGGGTCTTTCTATGGCTACACCTTC. Full variable domain (remainder filled in from reference TRBV5-1 and TRBJ1-2): KAGVTQTPRYLIKTRGQQVTLSCSPISGHRSVSWYQQTPGQGLQFLFEYFSETQRNKGNFPGRFSGRQFSNSRSEMNVSTLELGDSALYLCASSLDRGSFYGYTFGSGTRLTVV.

The chain has TRBV6-4 and TRBJ2-1, with TRBD2 matching over 8 bases. This CDR3 contains 18 residues. V gave up 5 bases and J gave up 1 base; unmatched junction bases: 13. From germline, CDR1 is MRHNA and CDR2 SNTAGT. The CDR3 nucleotides read TGTGCCAGCAGTCCCCCTGAGCAGCGGGAGCCATCCTACAATGAGCAGTTCTTC. This sequence encodes CASSPPEQREPSYNEQFF.

The rearrangement links TRBV19 to TRBJ2-5, with D possibly being TRBD2 (5 bases). Trimming cost V 8 bases and J 4 bases, with 11 bases left between them. Germline V gene data show CDR1 as LNHDA and CDR2 as SQIVND (reference sequence). The CDR3 extends over 12 amino acids. The CDR3 DNA sequence: TGTGCCAGTGAGGGTAACGGAGAGACCCAGTACTTC. It yields the protein CASEGNGETQYF.

The CDR3 spells CASSLGLEAFF. The CDR3 bases are TGTGCCAGCAGCCTTGGACTCGAAGCTTTCTTT. The rearrangement links TRBV14 to TRBJ1-1, with no clear D. V lost 4 bases and J lost 8, with 8 bases in between. From germline, CDR1 is SGHDN and CDR2 FVKESK. The CDR3 contains 11 residues. Filled out from reference TRBV14 and TRBJ1-1, the complete variable domain reads EAGVTQFPSHSVIEKGQTVTLRCDPISGHDNLYWYRRVMGKEIKFLLHFVKESKQDESGMPNNRFLAERTGGTYSTLKVQPAELEDSGVYFCASSLGLEAFFGQGTRLTVV.